These 8 T cell receptor beta chains were all obtained from the same sample, sequenced in a study of T cell responses to AZD1222 COVID-19 vaccine. Measured with immunoSEQ multiplex PCR; TCRdb has only the in-frame clones, and not every one. The table has about 140,000 clones, about 92% seen once. This specimen consisted of peripheral blood, obtained 28 days after the second AZD1222 dose. These receptors originate from an adult who received the AZD1222 COVID-19 vaccine.

The rearrangement uses TRBV5-4 and TRBJ1-2; 7 nucleotides line up with TRBD1. CDR3 size: 16 residues. The V and J ends lost 0 bases and 2 bases, in that order; junction bases with no gene match: 7. The V gene's germline CDR1 is SGHNT and CDR2 YYREEE (reference sequence). CDR3 region: CASSLAGGPVNYGYTF. DNA of the CDR3: TGTGCCAGCAGCTTGGCAGGGGGGCCGGTAAACTATGGCTACACCTTC.

The chain carries TRBV24-1 and TRBJ1-5; no clear D. Trimming shortened V by 0 bases and J by 1 base, and 0 bases separated the two germline ends. This CDR3 comprises 13 residues. From germline, CDR1 is KGHDR and CDR2 SFDVKD. This CDR3 is CATSDLSNQPQHF. In DNA, the CDR3 is TGTGCCACCAGTGATTTGAGCAATCAGCCCCAGCATTTT.

The CDR3 sequence: CASSTGGDYYGYTF. CDR3 nucleotide sequence: TGTGCCAGCAGCACTGGGGGGGACTACTATGGCTACACCTTC. The chain has TRBV9 and TRBJ1-2, with a tentative D call TRBD1 (5 bases). Trimming removed 4 bases at V and 3 bases at J, with 13 bases between. This CDR3 region has 14 residues. Germline V gives CDR1 SGDLS, CDR2 YYNGEE.

This clone appeared a single time. This chain connects TRBV6-5 to TRBJ2-1, with 8 nucleotides matching TRBD2. CDR1 is MNHEY and CDR2 is SVGAGI in the germline V gene. The CDR3 extends over 12 amino acids. J lost 12 bases, V lost 7 bases, and 8 bases had no gene match. The CDR3 here is CASNPTSGGQFF. In DNA, the CDR3 is TGTGCCAGCAATCCAACGAGCGGGGGGCAGTTCTTC.

This clone was counted between two and nine times. The chain is built from TRBV3-1 (or the pseudogene TRBV3-2) and TRBJ2-1; tentatively, D is TRBD1 (6 bases). The V end lost 1 base, the J end lost 7 bases, and 11 bases lay between the germline ends. The CDR3 covers 14 residues. The germline V gene encodes CDR1 LGHDT and CDR2 YNNKEL (reference sequence). CDR3 in amino acids: CASSQADSMNEQFF. DNA of the CDR3: TGTGCCAGCAGCCAAGCGGACAGCATGAATGAGCAGTTCTTC.

This clone was recorded once. The J gene is TRBJ1-2, the V gene TRBV3-1 (or the pseudogene TRBV3-2); unclear D gene. The CDR3 is made up of 12 amino acids. V was cut by 1 base and J by 7 bases, with 7 bases left in between. Germline lookup yields CDR1 LGHDT and CDR2 YNNKEL (reference sequence). The CDR3 loop is CASSQGESGYTF. The CDR3 nucleotides are TGTGCCAGCAGCCAAGGTGAGAGTGGCTACACCTTC.

The chain joins TRBV6-5 to TRBJ2-7; D may be TRBD1 (6 bases). Trimming left V 0 bases short and J 2 bases short, with 14 bases between. CDR1 is MNHEY, CDR2 SVGAGI, per germline. This CDR3 has 16 residues. The CDR3 coding sequence is TGTGCCAGCAGTTACTCGGGGGCTAGAGGGGCCTACGAGCAGTACTTC. This translates into CASSYSGARGAYEQYF.

The rearrangement links TRBV6-1 to TRBJ1-2; no definite D call. The CDR3 has 13 amino acids. Germline values: CDR1 MNHNS, CDR2 SASEGT. V lost 0 bases and J 11 bases, leaving 13 bases between the germline ends. This CDR3 reads CASSEAGREGYTF. The DNA for the CDR3 is TGTGCCAGCAGTGAAGCGGGGAGAGAGGGTTACACCTTC.